This TCR beta chain came from a study of shared clonotypes between healthy human individuals. The repertoire was sequenced with immunoSEQ multiplex PCR; TCRdb's copy has only in-frame clones and lacks some. The sample has over a million clones, 95% to 99% seen once. V was shortened by 5 bases and J by 4 bases, with 13 bases between the two germline ends. The CDR3 loop spans 14 amino acids. Germline V gives CDR1 SGHNT, CDR2 YENEEA. This clonotype was sampled from a man aged 25 to 40 in good health. The chain recombines TRBV11-3 with TRBJ2-3, with D unclear. The sequenced material came from naive CD4+ T cells sorted from blood. Sample subset: CD45RA+ positively selected. CDR3 protein: CASSPGSSSDTQYF. The CDR3 DNA reads TGTGCCAGCAGCCCCGGGTCCAGTTCAGATACGCAGTATTTT.